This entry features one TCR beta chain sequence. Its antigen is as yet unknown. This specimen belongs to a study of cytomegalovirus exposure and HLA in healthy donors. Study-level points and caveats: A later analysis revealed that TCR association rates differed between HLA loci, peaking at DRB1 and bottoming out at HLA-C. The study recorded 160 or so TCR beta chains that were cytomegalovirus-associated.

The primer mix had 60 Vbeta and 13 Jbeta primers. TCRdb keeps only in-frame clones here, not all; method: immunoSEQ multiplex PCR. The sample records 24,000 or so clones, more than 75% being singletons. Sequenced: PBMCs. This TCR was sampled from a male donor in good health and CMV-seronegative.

This CDR3 is CATSRDREYEKLFF. The CDR3 bases are TGTGCCACCAGCCGGGACAGGGAATACGAAAAACTGTTTTTT. The rearrangement uses TRBV15 and TRBJ1-4; 9 nucleotides align to TRBD1. The CDR3 is made up of 14 amino acids. Germline CDR1 reads LNHNV; CDR2 reads YYDKDF (reference sequence). Trimming removed 5 bases from V and 8 bases from J; junction bases left unmatched: 6.